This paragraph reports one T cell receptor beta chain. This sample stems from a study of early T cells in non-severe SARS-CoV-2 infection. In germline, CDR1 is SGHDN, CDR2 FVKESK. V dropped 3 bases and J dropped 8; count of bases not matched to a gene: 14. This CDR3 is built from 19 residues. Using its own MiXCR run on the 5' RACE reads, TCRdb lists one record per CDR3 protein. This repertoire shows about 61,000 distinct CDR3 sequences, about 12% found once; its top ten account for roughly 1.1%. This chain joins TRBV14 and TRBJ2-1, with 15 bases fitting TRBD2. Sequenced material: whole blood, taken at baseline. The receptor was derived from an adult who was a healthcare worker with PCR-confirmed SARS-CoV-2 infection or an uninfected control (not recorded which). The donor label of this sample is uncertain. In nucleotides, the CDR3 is TGTGCCAGCAGCCACCCCACTGGACTAGCGGGGGGGCCTGCGTATGAGCAGTTCTTC. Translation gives CASSHPTGLAGGPAYEQFF.